This T cell receptor beta chain was sequenced in a study of blood T cell repertoires in COVID-19. CDR1 is LGHDT, CDR2 YNNKEL, per germline (reference sequence). This CDR3 comprises 11 residues. The V gene lost 8 bases and the J gene lost 5 bases, with 9 bases spanning the gap. Original handling: The authors estimated nucleated cell counts from reference gene primer amplification. Assay: immunoSEQ multiplex PCR; the TCRdb copy retains only in-frame clones and omits some. V and J calls plus clone size are reproduced from that table; the DNA served to infer D and trimming. The profile shows 200,000 to 250,000 clones, 86% of them singletons. Participants, 18 to 89 years old, spanned under 30 US areas. Cohort allocation depended upon clinical history that participants reported.

The gene calls are TRBV3-1 (or the pseudogene TRBV3-2) and TRBJ1-2; no clear D gene. The sample consisted of PBMCs or T cells enriched from blood (not recorded which). The receptor was isolated from a woman between 50 and 59 years old in a cohort exposed to, infected with or recovered from COVID-19 (not recorded which). The DNA of the CDR3 is TGTGCCAGCGGTTCGGGGTATGGCTACACCTTC. This sequence encodes CASGSGYGYTF.